This TCR beta chain was recorded in a study of cytomegalovirus exposure and HLA in healthy donors (dated by TCRdb to between 2016 and 2019). Broadly, across the study: An earlier analysis of more than 550 of the donors reported about 260 Gb of sequence data and around 120 million unique TCR beta sequences obtained from about 179 million T cells. An early release covering roughly 600 HLA-typed donors comprised about 300 gigabases of sequencing data and approximately 85 million unique TCR sequences. The genetic ancestry cluster associated with self-reported Caucasian donors included 81% of the roughly 400 genotyped donors. The study aimed to test whether cataloging public T cell receptors could reveal signatures of past pathogen exposure. The T cell repertoires of several hundred subjects were profiled by immunosequencing and related to cytomegalovirus serostatus. A separate validation cohort of more than 100 different subjects was used in addition to the roughly 700-subject first cohort. High-throughput TCR immunosequencing, statistical association of individual TCRs with disease status, and machine learning were combined to predict cytomegalovirus infection status. A later analysis re-examined previously published TCR beta repertoires from roughly 720 donors and added high-resolution HLA genotyping to investigate patterns of TCR occurrence. Rather than drawing on any new phenotypic data, the later analysis identified candidate immune exposures from TCR beta sequences and the way those sequences occurred across donors. An earlier analysis of 450 to 750 of the donors used high-throughput TCR beta sequencing to judge whether each TCR beta V gene segment behaved as functional or pseudogenic. Donor age, sex, ethnicity and CMV serostatus were compiled alongside the repertoire data. In a later genetic analysis, genome-wide SNP genotypes for about 55% of the 666 donors were used, and that subset was treated as a discovery cohort. All discovery cohort repertoires had been generated using a single sequencing platform. HLA typing included class I and class II loci at four-digit resolution. Typing coverage differed by locus: A, B, C, DRB1 and DQB1 were typed in roughly 620-630 donors, DQA1 in 500 to 550, DPA1 in approximately 610, and DPB1 in roughly 470. Because of strong linkage in the cohort, 4 to 6 DR-DQ haplotypes were treated as single units for association and clustering. On average, roughly 240,000 unique TCR beta nucleotide sequences were sequenced per donor among 300 to 500 genotyped donors of the cohort, with around 19% of those sequences being non-productive. Study-level results and caveats: When HLA alleles, especially DR and DQ, strongly co-occurred, attributing TCR associations to individual alleles was difficult. A total of around 150 TCR beta chains were listed by the study as associated with cytomegalovirus. In a later analysis, the rate of TCR association differed among HLA loci, with DRB1 alleles having the most associated TCRs and HLA-C alleles having the fewest. Correlated functional status among segregating V segments might reflect linkage disequilibrium, but an unknown experimental factor could not be ruled out. An earlier analysis of approximately 500 of the donors showed that most TCR beta V segments appeared in productive rearrangements either about 87% or about 30% of the time, which broadly matched IMGT annotations. A later analysis found that most CMV-associated TCR beta chains appeared HLA-restricted, with HLA associations seemingly driven largely by CMV exposure. In this cohort, only TCR beta chains were sequenced, and detectable features were limited by the absence of alpha or paired-chain data. In both the original and validation cohorts, the classifier was reported to diagnose cytomegalovirus status with high specificity and sensitivity. The earlier analysis of 587 of the donors excluded some 15 rarely observed V segments, including chromosome 9 orphons, because counts were too low. In a later analysis, several top co-occurrence clusters were reported to appear linked to parvovirus B19, influenza, CMV and Epstein-Barr virus. At a false discovery rate of 0.05, a later analysis linked some 17,000 TCR beta sequences to specific HLA alleles. The sequencing pipeline was judged likely to have produced a cluster of highly shared sequence variants as a technical artifact. The authors suggested that the approach could potentially be generalized to other disease states and immunological phenotypes. An association between a missense DCLRE1C variant and V-gene and J-gene trimming of TCR beta chains was found in a later genetic analysis and replicated in an independent cohort. In a later analysis, HLA-associated TCR beta chains showed more clonal expansion and lower generation probabilities than non-associated chains that were equally common. A later genetic analysis reported fewer N-insertions in productive TCRs among donors in an Asian-associated ancestry cluster than the roughly 700-donor mean. The 87-base-pair reads could not distinguish some IMGT-functional V segments, including TRBV6-2 and TRBV6-3, so those segments were excluded. Because HLA typing was missing for some donors at each locus, association tests included only the typed subset. A few of the identified cytomegalovirus-associated TCR beta chains were confirmed in vitro to be specific for cytomegalovirus antigens. A further reported finding was that TCR beta sequences accurately predicted the HLA-A and HLA-B alleles for most subjects in the first cohort. Most TCR sequences were seen in very few donors, while some public TCRs were found in many individuals. Sequencing depth was assumed to be roughly uniform across donors in the presence/absence analyses, though that assumption may not hold. CMV serostatus was the only immune exposure information available for the cohort.

The germline V gene gives CDR1 as SGHRS and CDR2 as YFSETQ. The CDR3 contains 14 residues, cysteine and phenylalanine counted. This entry keeps only the CDR3 DNA: 42 bases, framed from base 1. V has 4 bases trimmed and J has 10 bases trimmed; junction bases matching no gene number 10. The cohort was made up of roughly 670 healthy bone marrow donors. At the time of sampling, all cohort members were nominally healthy, though unrecorded immune exposures were likely present. The donor was CMV seropositive and was included in the group of about 290 seropositive cohort members. A peripheral blood sample was collected from each donor, and TCR beta sequencing was performed on peripheral blood mononuclear cells. The Qiagen DNeasy Blood Extraction Kit was used to extract genomic DNA from the blood cell samples. For this clone: It has no known antigen specificity. The record has no base qualities; no much larger clone is one base away.

The library was prepared using the immunoSEQ multiplex PCR assay. For the multiplex PCR, a mixture combining 60 forward primers for TCR Vbeta segments and 13 reverse primers for TCR Jbeta segments was used. A multiplex PCR assay on genomic DNA amplified the CDR3 region of rearranged TCR beta genes. The Illumina HiSeq System was used to sequence the amplified TCR beta libraries as 87-base-pair reads. The study's processing was this. A later analysis tallied around 80 million unique TCR beta chains across the 650 to 750 repertoires, and some 10 million of those chains were shared by two or more donors. To remove PCR and sequencing errors, raw reads were error-corrected and collapsed into unique sequences using a nearest-neighbor algorithm that merged closely related sequences. V, D and J gene segments were assigned by aligning CDR3 sequences to IMGT reference sequences. For a sequence to be retained, at least a six-nucleotide match to both a V gene segment and a J gene segment was required. Rearrangements were called productive when the CDR3 lacked stop codons and stayed in frame with V and J; all others were non-productive. CDR3 was defined by IMGT convention, running from the second conserved V-encoded cysteine to the conserved J-encoded phenylalanine. The earlier analysis of about 610 of the donors excluded any sequence lacking an unambiguous match to a single V gene segment. An earlier analysis of several hundred of the donors called V segments functional above 56.7% productive rearrangements and segregating when the between-donor standard deviation exceeded 5%. A statistical classification framework was built for diagnosing cytomegalovirus status from the catalog of TCR beta chain sequences. In a later analysis, TCR nucleotide sequences were compared against IMGT/GENE-DB human TR gene sequences so that V and J genes could be assigned. The TCRdist pipeline was used in a later analysis to assign CDR3 sequences and most-parsimonious VDJ recombination scenarios. In a later analysis, every TCR beta chain was defined by the combination of its CDR3 amino acid sequence and its V-gene family, and reads without a unique V-gene family were dropped. As a way to deal with suspected cross-contamination and a sequencing artifact, a later analysis dropped approximately 570 nucleotide sequences that were highly shared and had low generation probability. In a later analysis, a clonal expansion index for each public chain was calculated from normalized within-repertoire ranks of inferred template counts. Generation probabilities in a later analysis came from a VDJ recombination model fitted to out-of-frame rearrangements, and those results were checked against IGoR. In a later analysis, TCR-TCR, TCR-HLA and TCR-CMV co-occurrence was scored with hypergeometric tests, and a repertoire-size bias correction was applied to TCR pairs. In a later analysis, false discovery rates were estimated by permuting HLA or CMV assignments 20 times. A later analysis grouped co-occurring TCRs with DBSCAN, adding TCRdist sequence similarity when clustering within HLA-allele-positive subsets. Co-occurrence clustering excluded repertoires with fewer than 30,000 or more than 120,000 public chains, plus five with anomalous nucleotide sharing. The source is immuneACCESS, and TCRdb retained only in-frame sequences with V and J called. Part of the clones is not carried over; for the studies checked, unresolved V genes explain less than half of this, and the remainder is unexplained. V, J and clone size are taken as reported in that table, and D and trimming were inferred from the DNA itself. In this sample the table shows some 200,000 clones, just over 75% of which occur a single time. The ten largest clones capture around 1.9% of the sample.

The clonotype was recovered from a young woman in good health and CMV-seropositive. The sequence joins TRBV5-1 to TRBJ1-5; TRBD1 aligns with 8 central bases. Source material: PBMCs. The nucleotide sequence is TGCGCCAGCAGCCCGGGGACAGGTGGGTATCCCCAGCATTTT. Translated, it reads CASSPGTGGYPQHF.